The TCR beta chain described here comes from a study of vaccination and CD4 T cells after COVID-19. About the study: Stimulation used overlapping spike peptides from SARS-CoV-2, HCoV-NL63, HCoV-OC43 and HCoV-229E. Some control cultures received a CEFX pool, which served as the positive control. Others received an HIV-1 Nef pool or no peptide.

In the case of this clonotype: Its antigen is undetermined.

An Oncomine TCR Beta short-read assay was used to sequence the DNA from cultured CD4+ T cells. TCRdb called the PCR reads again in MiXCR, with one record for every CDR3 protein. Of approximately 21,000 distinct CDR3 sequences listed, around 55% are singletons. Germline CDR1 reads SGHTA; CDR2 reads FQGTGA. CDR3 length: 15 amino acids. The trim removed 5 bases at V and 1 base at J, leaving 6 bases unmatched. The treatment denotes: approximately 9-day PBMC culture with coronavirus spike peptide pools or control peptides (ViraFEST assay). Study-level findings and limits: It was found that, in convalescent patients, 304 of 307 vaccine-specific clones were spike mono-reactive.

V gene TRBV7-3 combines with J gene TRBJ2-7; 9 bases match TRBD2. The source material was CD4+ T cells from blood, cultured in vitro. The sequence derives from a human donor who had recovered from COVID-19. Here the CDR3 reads CASSPAAGGSYEQYF. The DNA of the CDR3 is TGTGCCAGCAGCCCCGCAGCGGGGGGATCCTACGAGCAGTACTTC.